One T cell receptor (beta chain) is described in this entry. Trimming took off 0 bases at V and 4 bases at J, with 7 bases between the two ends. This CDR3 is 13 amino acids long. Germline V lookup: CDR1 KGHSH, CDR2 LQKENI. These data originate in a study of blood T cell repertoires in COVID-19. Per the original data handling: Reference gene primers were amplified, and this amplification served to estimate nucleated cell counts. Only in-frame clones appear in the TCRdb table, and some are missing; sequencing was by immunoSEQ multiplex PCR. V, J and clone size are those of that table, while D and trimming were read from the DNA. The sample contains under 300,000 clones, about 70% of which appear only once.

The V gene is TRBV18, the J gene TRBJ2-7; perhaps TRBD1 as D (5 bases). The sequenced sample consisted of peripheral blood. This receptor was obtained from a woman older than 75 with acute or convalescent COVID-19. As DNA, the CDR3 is TGTGCCAGCTCACCACCTGCAGGGTACGAGCAGTACTTC. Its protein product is CASSPPAGYEQYF. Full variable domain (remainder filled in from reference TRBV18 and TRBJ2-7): NAGVMQNPRHLVRRRGQEARLRCSPMKGHSHVYWYRQLPEEGLKFMVYLQKENIIDESGMPKERFSAEFPKEGPSILRIQQVVRGDSAAYFCASSPPAGYEQYFGPGTRLTVT.